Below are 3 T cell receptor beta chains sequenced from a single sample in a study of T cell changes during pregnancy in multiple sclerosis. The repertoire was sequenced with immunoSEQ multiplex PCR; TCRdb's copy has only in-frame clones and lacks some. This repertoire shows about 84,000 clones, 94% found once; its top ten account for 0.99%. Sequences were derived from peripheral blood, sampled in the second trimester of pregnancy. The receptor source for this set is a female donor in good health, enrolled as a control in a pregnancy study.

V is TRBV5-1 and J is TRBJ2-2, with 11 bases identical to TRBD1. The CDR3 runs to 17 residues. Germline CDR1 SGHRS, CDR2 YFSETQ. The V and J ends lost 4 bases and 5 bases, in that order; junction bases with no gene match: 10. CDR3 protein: CASSQDRGLVGTGELFF. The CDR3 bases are TGCGCCAGCAGCCAGGACAGGGGGCTTGTTGGTACCGGGGAGCTGTTTTTT.

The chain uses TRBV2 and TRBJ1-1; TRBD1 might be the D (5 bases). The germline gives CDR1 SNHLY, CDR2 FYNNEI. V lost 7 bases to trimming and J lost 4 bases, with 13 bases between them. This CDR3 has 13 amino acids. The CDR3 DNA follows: TGTGCCAGCATTTTAACGGGGGGCACTGAAGCTTTCTTT. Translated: CASILTGGTEAFF. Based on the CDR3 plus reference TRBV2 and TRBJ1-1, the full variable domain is EPEVTQTPSHQVTQMGQEVILRCVPISNHLYFYWYRQILGQKVEFLVSFYNNEISEKSEIFDDQFSVERPDGSNFTLKIRSTKLEDSAMYFCASILTGGTEAFFGQGTRLTVV.

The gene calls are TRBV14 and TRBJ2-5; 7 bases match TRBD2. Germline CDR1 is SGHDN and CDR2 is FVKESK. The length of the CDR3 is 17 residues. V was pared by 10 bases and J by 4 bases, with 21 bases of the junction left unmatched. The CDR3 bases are TGTGCCACGGATCCGCTGGAGGGCGGGAGCCCCCGAGAGACCCAGTACTTC. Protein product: CATDPLEGGSPRETQYF. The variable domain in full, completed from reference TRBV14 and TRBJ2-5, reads EAGVTQFPSHSVIEKGQTVTLRCDPISGHDNLYWYRRVMGKEIKFLLHFVKESKQDESGMPNNRFLAERTGGTYSTLKVQPAELEDSGVYFCATDPLEGGSPRETQYFGPGTRLLVL.